These 9 T cell receptor beta chains were sequenced from one sample in a study of cytomegalovirus exposure and HLA in healthy donors. Vbeta (60) and Jbeta (13) primers were used in the PCR. Sequencing used immunoSEQ multiplex PCR; TCRdb keeps in-frame clones, though not all of them. Of around 150,000 clones listed, around nine tenths are singletons. The sample consisted of PBMCs. Source of these receptors: a woman aged 25 to 39 in good health and CMV-seronegative.

The rearrangement uses TRBV5-4 and TRBJ2-7, with a weak D call TRBD1 (5 bases). Germline values: CDR1 SGHNT, CDR2 YYREEE (reference sequence). Trimming left V 2 bases short and J 5 bases short, with 14 bases between. The CDR3 is made up of 14 amino acids. In DNA form, the CDR3 reads TGTGCCAGCAGCTTAAGACAGAAAGCAGACGAGCAGTACTTC. Translated: CASSLRQKADEQYF.

This sequence joins TRBV7-9 and TRBJ1-5; D is uncertain. V was pared by 6 bases and J by 6 bases, with 18 bases between. The CDR3 runs 15 residues. CDR1 and CDR2 (germline): SEHNR, FQNEAQ (reference sequence). For the CDR3, the DNA is TGTGCCAGCAGTGACTCGGGGTCCCCCTCTCAGCCCCAGCATTTT. It yields the protein CASSDSGSPSQPQHF.

This clone was found a few times. The genes are TRBV5-1 and TRBJ2-4, with 10 bases fitting TRBD1. V trimming: 4 bases; J trimming: 6 bases; junction bases outside the gene matches: 4. This CDR3 comprises 14 residues. Germline V gene data show CDR1 as SGHRS and CDR2 as YFSETQ. The CDR3 loop is CASSLTGGINIQYF. In nucleotides, the CDR3 is TGCGCCAGCAGCCTGACAGGGGGCATAAACATTCAGTACTTC.

This clone was observed a handful of times. The chain joins TRBV10-2 to TRBJ1-5; the D gene is possibly TRBD1 (6 bases). Deletions cut 3 bases from V and 2 bases from J, with 8 bases between. The CDR3 has 14 residues. Germline CDR1 and CDR2: WSHSY and SAAADI. The CDR3, as DNA: TGCGCCAGCAGTGAATCAGGGGGCAATCAGCCCCAGCATTTT. Translation: CASSESGGNQPQHF.

The V call is TRBV7-3, the J call TRBJ1-1, with D possibly TRBD1 on 5 matching bases. Trimming removed 0 bases at V and 4 bases at J, with 9 bases between. Germline CDR1 SGHTA, CDR2 FQGTGA. CDR3 size: 14 residues. The CDR3 loop reads CASSLTSGGTEAFF. In DNA, the CDR3 is TGTGCCAGCAGCTTAACGTCCGGGGGCACTGAAGCTTTCTTT.

The chain joins TRBV14 to TRBJ2-7; the match to TRBD2 covers 9 bases. V trimming: 0 bases; J trimming: 1 base; junction bases outside the gene matches: 13. CDR3 size: 19 residues. The germline CDR1 and CDR2 sequences are SGHDN and FVKESK. The CDR3 nucleotides are TGTGCCAGCAGCCAAGAAGGGAGGAGCGGGGGGCGGATTTCCTACGAGCAGTACTTC. Translation gives CASSQEGRSGGRISYEQYF.

This chain connects TRBV30 to TRBJ2-7; weak D call: TRBD2 (6 bases). CDR3 length: 14 amino acids. CDR1 and CDR2 from the germline V gene are GTSNPN and SVGIG (reference sequence). V lost 4 bases and J 4 bases, leaving 17 bases between the germline ends. CDR3 nucleotide sequence: TGTGCCTGGAAGTCGGTCGGAGGGCTTTACGAGCAGTACTTC. This gives the protein CAWKSVGGLYEQYF.

The CDR3 reads CASSSGLLPEPQYF. The CDR3 DNA follows: TGTGCCAGCTCCTCCGGACTACTCCCGGAACCGCAGTATTTT. This chain links TRBV18 with TRBJ2-3; D perhaps matches TRBD2 (6 bases). The V end lost 6 bases, the J end lost 10 bases, and 20 bases lay between the germline ends. Germline CDR1 KGHSH, CDR2 LQKENI. The length of the CDR3 is 14 residues.

This clone was detected only a few times. V and J are TRBV10-1 and TRBJ2-2; a possible D gene is TRBD1 (6 bases). Trimming shortened V by 8 bases and J by 6 bases, and 16 bases separated the two germline ends. Germline V gives CDR1 WNHNN, CDR2 SYGVQD (reference sequence). This CDR3 has 14 residues. This CDR3 reads CASSIQGFSGELFF. Written as DNA, the CDR3 is TGCGCCAGCTCCATCCAGGGGTTCTCCGGGGAGCTGTTTTTT.